This is a list of T cell receptor beta chains from one sample in a study of T cell responses to AZD1222 COVID-19 vaccine. This table comes from immunoSEQ multiplex PCR, and its TCRdb copy is limited to in-frame clones, with some not included. The sample includes around 130,000 clones, more than 85% of them seen just once. The specimen comprised peripheral blood, sampled 28 days after the second AZD1222 dose. The receptors derive from an adult who received the AZD1222 COVID-19 vaccine. CDR3s include the opening cysteine and the closing phenylalanine or tryptophan. The D gene is left open where the match is weak. Some rows have no size entry. The others give once, few or many, or a class for an expanded clone.

TGTGCCAGCAGCCAAGACCCCAGGGGGCTATCCTATGGCTACACCTTC,CASSQDPRGLSYGYTF,TRBJ1-2,TRBV4-2,TRBD1,once
TGTGCCAGCAGTGTTTGGACTAGTCGAGCCGGGGAGCTGTTTTTT,CASSVWTSRAGELFF,TRBJ2-2,TRBV2,TRBD2,.
TGTGCCAGCAGTTACCCAAGCCCCCCTGAAGCTTTCTTT,CASSYPSPPEAFF,TRBJ1-1,TRBV6-6,.,.
TGTGCCACCAGTGGGGGGGGCTCCGGTGGATATGGCTACACCTTC,CATSGGGSGGYGYTF,TRBJ1-2,TRBV24-1,.,.
TGTGCCAGCAGCTTAGGACAGTACGAAACGGAAGCTTTCTTT,CASSLGQYETEAFF,TRBJ1-1,TRBV11-3,.,.
TGTGCCAGCAGTCCTCTAGGAGCGGGAGTCAATGAGCAGTTCTTC,CASSPLGAGVNEQFF,TRBJ2-1,TRBV6-4,TRBD2,.
TGTGCCAGTAGTAGGACCCAAATAGAGACCCAGTACTTC,CASSRTQIETQYF,TRBJ2-5,TRBV19,.,.
TGTGCCAGCAGCGCGACCCACGGACAGGGGGAGACCCAGTACTTC,CASSATHGQGETQYF,TRBJ2-5,TRBV6-4,TRBD1,.
TGTGCCAGCAGCTCAACAGGGGAGGGATACAATGAGCAGTTCTTC,CASSSTGEGYNEQFF,TRBJ2-1,TRBV11-3,.,.
TGCAGCGTCGGGACAGACGGCAATCAGCCCCAGCATTTT,CSVGTDGNQPQHF,TRBJ1-5,TRBV29-1,TRBD1,.
TGTGCCAGCAGCACGACCGGGGGTGGGGCCAACGTCCTGACTTTC,CASSTTGGGANVLTF,TRBJ2-6,TRBV5-5,.,once
TGTGCCAGCAGCCAAGTCGCGAACCCCTCCTACACCTTC,CASSQVANPSYTF,TRBJ1-2,TRBV14,.,few
TGTGCCAGCAGCCCAACTAGCGGGCCAACCACCGGGGAGCTGTTTTTT,CASSPTSGPTTGELFF,TRBJ2-2,TRBV11-3,TRBD2,.
TGTGCCAGCAGTGAACAGGGGGCTAACAATGAGCAGTTCTTC,CASSEQGANNEQFF,TRBJ2-1,TRBV6-4,TRBD1,.
TGCGCCAGCAGCTTGGCCCTAGCGGGGGGTCAAGAGACCCAGTACTTC,CASSLALAGGQETQYF,TRBJ2-5,TRBV5-1,TRBD2,.
TGCAGTGCTAGTAAACCGGGACAGGGGGCGGTTCAGCCCCAGCATTTT,CSASKPGQGAVQPQHF,TRBJ1-5,TRBV20-1,TRBD1,.
TGTGCCAGCAGCCAGGGACAGAAGCAGTTCTTC,CASSQGQKQFF,TRBJ2-1,TRBV7-8,TRBD1,.
TGCGCCAGCAGCCAACGGGAGCCGGGACAGGACCATTTCGGGGAGCTGTTTTTT,CASSQREPGQDHFGELFF,TRBJ2-2,TRBV5-1,TRBD1,.
TGTGCCAGCAGTATCAACAATGAGCAGTTCTTC,CASSINNEQFF,TRBJ2-1,TRBV6-5,.,.
TGTGCCAGCAGCGGCGGACAGCCGGTCTTCTATGGCTACACCTTC,CASSGGQPVFYGYTF,TRBJ1-2,TRBV9,.,.
TGTGCCAGCAATAACAGATTTAACTATGGCTACACCTTC,CASNNRFNYGYTF,TRBJ1-2,TRBV2,.,.
TGTGCCAGCAGCCCTTTGCCCGGGACAGGGGTCTACGAGCAGTACTTC,CASSPLPGTGVYEQYF,TRBJ2-7,TRBV7-9,TRBD1,.
TGCGCCAGCAGCTTGCCCCCCAGGGGCGAGGTCTACGAGCAGTACTTC,CASSLPPRGEVYEQYF,TRBJ2-7,TRBV5-1,.,.
TGTGCCAGCAGCTCGGGGGACAAATCCTACAATGAGCAGTTCTTC,CASSSGDKSYNEQFF,TRBJ2-1,TRBV7-3,.,.
TGTGCCATCAGTGGGGATGGGACAGGGGAAACCTATGGCTACACCTTC,CAISGDGTGETYGYTF,TRBJ1-2,TRBV10-3,TRBD1,.
TGTGCCTGGAGAGGAGGGGAGGGGAATCAGCCCCAGCATTTT,CAWRGGEGNQPQHF,TRBJ1-5,TRBV30,.,.
TGCAGCGCCCCATCAGGACAGGGCTGGGAGACCCAGTACTTC,CSAPSGQGWETQYF,TRBJ2-5,TRBV29-1,TRBD1,once
TGTGCCAGCAGCCAATTTCCTGGAAACACCATATATTTT,CASSQFPGNTIYF,TRBJ1-3,TRBV3-1/TRBV3-2,.,.
TGTGCCAGTAGTATTTTACAGGGGGAGGGTGTTCAGCCCCAGCATTTT,CASSILQGEGVQPQHF,TRBJ1-5,TRBV19,TRBD1,once
TGTGCCTGGAGTATGTGGTTTTGGGGCTACACCTTC,CAWSMWFWGYTF,TRBJ1-2,TRBV30,.,.
TGTGCCAGCAGCAAGGACAGGGGAGGTGCTCAGCCCCAGCATTTT,CASSKDRGGAQPQHF,TRBJ1-5,TRBV7-9,TRBD1,.
TGCAGTGCTATACGCTATGAAGCTTTCTTT,CSAIRYEAFF,TRBJ1-1,TRBV20-1,.,once
TGTGCCAGCAGTTACCCGACAGGGGGGGAGAACACTGAAGCTTTCTTT,CASSYPTGGENTEAFF,TRBJ1-1,TRBV6-2/TRBV6-3,TRBD1,.
TGTGCCAGCTCACCACAGGGGACAGGGGCTGAAGCTTTCTTT,CASSPQGTGAEAFF,TRBJ1-1,TRBV18,TRBD1,.
TGTGCCAGCAGTTTAACTGAAAAACTGTTTTTT,CASSLTEKLFF,TRBJ1-4,TRBV28,.,once
TGTGCCAGCAGGTCTGGGACAGCTGGAAACACCATATATTTT,CASRSGTAGNTIYF,TRBJ1-3,TRBV28,TRBD1,.
TGTGCCAGCAGCGGACCCCAGGGAGAGAATGAGCAGTTCTTC,CASSGPQGENEQFF,TRBJ2-1,TRBV6-6,.,.
TGTGCCAGCTCGGGACAGGGGTCTGAAGCTTTCTTT,CASSGQGSEAFF,TRBJ1-1,TRBV18,TRBD1,.
TGTGCCAGCAGCCCCCGGGACCCTGGGGCCGGGGAGCTGTTTTTT,CASSPRDPGAGELFF,TRBJ2-2,TRBV7-9,.,.
TGTGCCTGGCGTTCGGTAAATAATTCACCCCTCCACTTT,CAWRSVNNSPLHF,TRBJ1-6,TRBV30,.,.
TGTGCCAGCAGTTATTCGAGGACGGAGATGAACACTGAAGCTTTCTTT,CASSYSRTEMNTEAFF,TRBJ1-1,TRBV6-5,.,once
TGTGCCAGCAGCTTAAGGGATGGCTACACCTTC,CASSLRDGYTF,TRBJ1-2,TRBV7-9,.,.
TGTGCCAGCAGCTTAAGGACAGGGGTAGTGGAGACCCAGTACTTC,CASSLRTGVVETQYF,TRBJ2-5,TRBV7-6,TRBD1,.
TGCGCCAGCAGCTTGAGTGGGGCCAGCTCCTACAATGAGCAGTTCTTC,CASSLSGASSYNEQFF,TRBJ2-1,TRBV5-1,.,few
TGTGCCAGCAGTGTGGCTGGGCTCGAGCAGTTCTTC,CASSVAGLEQFF,TRBJ2-1,TRBV12-3/TRBV12-4,.,.
TGTGCCATCAGTGAGAGTAGCGGGGGGGCCGGCACAGATACGCAGTATTTT,CAISESSGGAGTDTQYF,TRBJ2-3,TRBV10-3,TRBD2,.
TGCAGCGTTGACTCCAGCGGAGTCTCCTACAATGAGCAGTTCTTC,CSVDSSGVSYNEQFF,TRBJ2-1,TRBV29-1,.,.
TGTGCCAGCAGGCAGGCGGAATACAATGAGCAGTTCTTC,CASRQAEYNEQFF,TRBJ2-1,TRBV25-1,.,.
TGTGCCTGGAGTGTAGCCCCCGGAAGCTACACCTTC,CAWSVAPGSYTF,TRBJ1-2,TRBV30,.,.
TGCGCCAGCAGCCAAGGAAGGTCTCATGGCAGGGTCAAAAACATTCAGTACTTC,CASSQGRSHGRVKNIQYF,TRBJ2-4,TRBV4-1,.,few
TGTGCCAGCAGTGAGGCGGGGGGAGACAATGAGCAGTTCTTC,CASSEAGGDNEQFF,TRBJ2-1,TRBV27,TRBD2,.
TGTGCCAGCTCCCCACCGGGACTAGCGGGATCCGGGGAGCTGTTTTTT,CASSPPGLAGSGELFF,TRBJ2-2,TRBV7-9,TRBD2,.
TGTGCCAGCAGCTTGAGGGACTTCGTAGTTGGAAACACCATATATTTT,CASSLRDFVVGNTIYF,TRBJ1-3,TRBV7-8,.,.
TGTGCCAGCAGCTTAAATCAGCGGGAGGTCTACAATGAGCAGTTCTTC,CASSLNQREVYNEQFF,TRBJ2-1,TRBV7-3,TRBD2,.